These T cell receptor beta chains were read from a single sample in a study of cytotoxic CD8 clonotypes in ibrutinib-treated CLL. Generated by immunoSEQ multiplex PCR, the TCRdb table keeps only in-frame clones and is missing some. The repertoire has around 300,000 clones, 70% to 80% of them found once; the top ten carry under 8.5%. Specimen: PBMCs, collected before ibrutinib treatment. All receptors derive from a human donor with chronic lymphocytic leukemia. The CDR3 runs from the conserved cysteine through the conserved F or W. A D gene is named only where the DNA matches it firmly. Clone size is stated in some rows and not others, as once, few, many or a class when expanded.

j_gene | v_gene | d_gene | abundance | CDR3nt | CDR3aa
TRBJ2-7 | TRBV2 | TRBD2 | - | TGTGCCAGCCTACTAGCGGCGAGCACCTACGAGCAGTACTTC | CASLLAASTYEQYF
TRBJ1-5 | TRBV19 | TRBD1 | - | TGTGCCAGTAGTCCTCCGGGACAGGGTAGAAATCAGCCCCAGCATTTT | CASSPPGQGRNQPQHF
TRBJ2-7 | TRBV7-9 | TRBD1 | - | TGTGCCAGCAGCGCGGACAGGGGCGAGCAGTACTTC | CASSADRGEQYF
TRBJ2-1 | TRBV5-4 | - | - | TGTGCCAGCAGCTTGGGTGCGGGTTACGCTCCCGAGCAGTTCTTC | CASSLGAGYAPEQFF
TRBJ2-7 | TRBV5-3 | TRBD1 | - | TGTGCCTCTCTTTTTGTGGACAGGGTCTCCGAGCAGTACTTC | CASLFVDRVSEQYF
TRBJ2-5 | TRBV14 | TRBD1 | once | TGTGCCAGCAGGTACAGGGGCCAAGAGACCCAGTACTTC | CASRYRGQETQYF
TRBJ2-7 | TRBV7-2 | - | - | TGTGCCAGCAGCTTAGGTCGAGGGACTGGGGAGCAGTACTTC | CASSLGRGTGEQYF
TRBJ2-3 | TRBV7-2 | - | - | TGTGCCAGCAGCTCGCGAGGGTCAGGGCAGTATTTT | CASSSRGSGQYF
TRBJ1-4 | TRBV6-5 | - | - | TGTGCCAGCAGTTATGCGAGAGAGAATGAAAAACTGTTTTTT | CASSYARENEKLFF
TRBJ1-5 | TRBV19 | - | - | TGTGCCAGTAGTATACTTCCCTCCCCGGTTAGCAATCAGCCCCAGCATTTT | CASSILPSPVSNQPQHF
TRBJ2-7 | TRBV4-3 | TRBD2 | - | TGCGCCAGCAGCCAAGAAGTAAACGGGAGGCGCTACGAGCAGTACTTC | CASSQEVNGRRYEQYF
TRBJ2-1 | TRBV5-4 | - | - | TGTGCCAGCAGTCCCGGTTATGGCTCCTACAATGAGCAGTTCTTC | CASSPGYGSYNEQFF
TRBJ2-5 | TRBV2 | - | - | TGTGCCAGCAGAAGGTTCGTGCAGGGTGGGGAGACCCAGTACTTC | CASRRFVQGGETQYF
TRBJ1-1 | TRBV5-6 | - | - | TGTGCCAGCGCCTGGAAAGTTGCGGACACTGAAGCTTTCTTT | CASAWKVADTEAFF
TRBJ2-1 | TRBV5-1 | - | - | TGCGCCAGCCGCGTTGGACCCGAGCAGTTCTTC | CASRVGPEQFF
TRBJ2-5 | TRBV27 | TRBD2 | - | TGTGCCAGCAGTCTAAAACCCGGGACTAGCGGCCGAAAAGAGACCCAGTACTTC | CASSLKPGTSGRKETQYF
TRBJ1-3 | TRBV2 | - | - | TGTGCCAGCAGCCCGGACCCTCCCGGAAACACCATATATTTT | CASSPDPPGNTIYF
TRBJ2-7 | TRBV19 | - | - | TGTGCCAGTAGTATACGGGTTCGGTCTAGCGTAGAAGGCGTCTACGAGCAGTACTTC | CASSIRVRSSVEGVYEQYF
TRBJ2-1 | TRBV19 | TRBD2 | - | TGTGCCAGTAGAGGGGTAGCGGGAGCTTCGGGTGAGCAGTTCTTC | CASRGVAGASGEQFF
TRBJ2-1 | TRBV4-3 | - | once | TGCGCCAGCAGCCACTTGGGGATGGACTACAATGAGCAGTTCTTC | CASSHLGMDYNEQFF
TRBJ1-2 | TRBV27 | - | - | TGTGCCAGCAGTTTAGGGCGGCCGAACAACTATGGCTACACCTTC | CASSLGRPNNYGYTF
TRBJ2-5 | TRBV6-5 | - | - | TGTGCCAGCAGTTTAAACCGTCAAGAGACCCAGTACTTC | CASSLNRQETQYF
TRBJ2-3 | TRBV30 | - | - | TGTGCCTGGAGTTATGGGACAATGACAGATACGCAGTATTTT | CAWSYGTMTDTQYF
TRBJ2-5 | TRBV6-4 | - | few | TGTGCCAGCGGACCCGGGACTCCCCAGGAGACCCAGTACTTC | CASGPGTPQETQYF
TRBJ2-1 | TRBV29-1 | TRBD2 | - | TGCAGCGCCCTGAGCGGGAGTACTAATGAGCAGTTCTTC | CSALSGSTNEQFF
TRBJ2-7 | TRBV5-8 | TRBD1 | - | TGTGCCAGCAGCATCCGCCGGGACAGGGGGCGTCGGGAGCAGTACTTC | CASSIRRDRGRREQYF
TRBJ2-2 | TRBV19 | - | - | TGTGCCAGTAGTATCATTGCCGGGGAGCTGTTTTTT | CASSIIAGELFF
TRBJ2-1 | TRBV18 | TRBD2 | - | TGTGCCAGCTCACCCCGAGGACTAGCGGTCGATGAGCAGTTCTTC | CASSPRGLAVDEQFF
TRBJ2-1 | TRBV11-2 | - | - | TGTGCCAGCAGCTTAGGAGTAGGTTACAATGAGCAGTTCTTC | CASSLGVGYNEQFF
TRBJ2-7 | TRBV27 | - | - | TGTGCCAGCAGTTACGGAGGATTAGCCTACGAGCAGTACTTC | CASSYGGLAYEQYF
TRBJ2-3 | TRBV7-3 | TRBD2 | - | TGTGCCAGCAGCTCCCCGCTAGCGGGAGTTGTAGATACGCAGTATTTT | CASSSPLAGVVDTQYF
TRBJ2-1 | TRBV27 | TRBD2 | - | TGTGCCAGCAGTCCGCTCTGGACTAGCGGGACTCTGAATGAGCAGTTCTTC | CASSPLWTSGTLNEQFF
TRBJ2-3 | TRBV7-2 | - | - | TGTGCCAGCAATAGCGACTACACAGATACGCAGTATTTT | CASNSDYTDTQYF
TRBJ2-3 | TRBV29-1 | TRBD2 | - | TGCAGCGTTGGGGTAGCGGGGACCACCACAGATACGCAGTATTTT | CSVGVAGTTTDTQYF
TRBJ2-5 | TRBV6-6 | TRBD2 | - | TGTGCCAGCAGACAAGGACTAGCGGGGGGAGAGACCCAGTACTTC | CASRQGLAGGETQYF
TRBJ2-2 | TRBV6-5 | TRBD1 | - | TGTGCCAGCAGTTTAATCCGGGACAGACCCACCGGGGAGCTGTTTTTT | CASSLIRDRPTGELFF
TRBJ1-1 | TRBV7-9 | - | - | TGTGCCGAGGAGCTGGACACTGAAGCTTTCTTT | CAEELDTEAFF
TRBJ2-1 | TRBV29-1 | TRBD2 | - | TGCAGCGTGGGACTAGCGGGAGGGGGTGAGCAGTTCTTC | CSVGLAGGGEQFF
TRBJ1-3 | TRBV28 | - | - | TGTGCCAGCAGTTTTGGGGTTTTCTCTGGAAACACCATATATTTT | CASSFGVFSGNTIYF
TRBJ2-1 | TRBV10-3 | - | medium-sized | TGTGCCATCAGTGCAGGGAATGAGCAGTTCTTC | CAISAGNEQFF
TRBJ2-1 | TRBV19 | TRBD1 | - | TGTGCCAGTAGTATCATGGGGACAGGGGGCCAGCAGTTCTTC | CASSIMGTGGQQFF
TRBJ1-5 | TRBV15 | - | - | TGTGCCACCAGCAGAGATGGGGGAAATCAGCCCCAGCATTTT | CATSRDGGNQPQHF
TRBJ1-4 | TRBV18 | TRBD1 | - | TGTGCCAGCTCACCTCGGACAGGGGGCGCGGAAAAACTGTTTTTT | CASSPRTGGAEKLFF
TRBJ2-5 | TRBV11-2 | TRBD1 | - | TGTGCCAGCAGCTTATTTAAGGACAGGGCCCAAGAGACCCAGTACTTC | CASSLFKDRAQETQYF
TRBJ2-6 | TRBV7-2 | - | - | TGTGCCAGCAGCTTATCGGGTCCTGGGGCCAACGTCCTGACTTTC | CASSLSGPGANVLTF
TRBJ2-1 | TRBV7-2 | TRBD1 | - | TGTGCCAGCAGCGTACCCTTTGGGACAGCATACAATGAGCAGTTCTTC | CASSVPFGTAYNEQFF
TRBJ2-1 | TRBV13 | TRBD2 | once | TGTGCCAGCAGCCCTTGGACTAGCGAGGCCAATGAGCAGTTCTTC | CASSPWTSEANEQFF
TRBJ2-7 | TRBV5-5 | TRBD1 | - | TGTGCCAGCAGCGGGACAGGTACCTACGAGCAGTACTTC | CASSGTGTYEQYF
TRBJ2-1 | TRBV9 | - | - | TGTGCCAGCAGCGTAAAAACCGAGCAGTTCTTC | CASSVKTEQFF
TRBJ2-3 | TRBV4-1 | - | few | TGCGCCAGCAGCCAACGATCTAGCGGCACAGATACGCAGTATTTT | CASSQRSSGTDTQYF
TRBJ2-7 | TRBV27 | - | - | TGTACCAGCAGTGCCCGGGCAGGAGTCTACGAGCAGTACTTC | CTSSARAGVYEQYF
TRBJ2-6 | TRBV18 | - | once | TGTGCCAGCTCACCTGGTGTAATGTCTGGGGCCAACGTCCTGACTTTC | CASSPGVMSGANVLTF
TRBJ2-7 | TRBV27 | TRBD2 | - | TGTGCCAGCAGTACCACTAGCGGGAGGCCCTACGAGCAGTACTTC | CASSTTSGRPYEQYF
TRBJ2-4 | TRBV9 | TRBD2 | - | TGTGCCAGCAGCGTAGGCGGGAGTCGAGCCAAAAACATTCAGTACTTC | CASSVGGSRAKNIQYF
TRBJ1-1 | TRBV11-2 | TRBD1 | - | TGTGCCAGCAGAATAGACAGGGGGCGAAGTACTGAAGCTTTCTTT | CASRIDRGRSTEAFF